This note documents a single TCR beta chain sequence. The antigen is undetermined. These data originate in a study of T cell responses to AZD1222 COVID-19 vaccine. Libraries were prepared by immunoSEQ multiplex PCR; TCRdb keeps only in-frame clonotypes and omits some of them. In the table there are tens of thousands of clones, approximately 80% of which are singletons. The V end was cut by 0 bases, the J end by 3 bases, with 15 bases between. CDR1 is LGHNA, CDR2 YNFKEQ, per germline. There are 17 residues in the CDR3. Whole-study results and caveats: It should be noted that donors were predominantly white British and more often female, and clonal diversity was possibly underestimated. Mapped onto spike, vaccine-associated CD4 TCRs spanned it and were dominant at 160-218 and 743-854. Unmutated variant regions are reportedly targeted by nearly half of spike-specific TCRs.

The sequence derives from an adult in good health. This specimen was peripheral blood, taken on day 0 of AZD1222 vaccination. This sequence joins TRBV4-2 and TRBJ2-1; D might be TRBD2 (5 bases). Written as DNA, the CDR3 is TGTGCCAGCAGCCAAGACCGAGCTAGCTCCATCTACAATGAGCAGTTCTTC. Amino acid sequence: CASSQDRASSIYNEQFF.